Here is one T cell receptor beta chain with its context. This record belongs to a study of blood T cell repertoires in COVID-19. Across the whole study: COVID-19 samples collected from the United States, Italy and Spain covered acute and convalescent phases.

Sequenced by immunoSEQ multiplex PCR; TCRdb stores in-frame clones only, minus some. There are about 36,000 clones in the sample; approximately 78% occur only once, and under 45% lies in the top ten. This CDR3 comprises 13 residues. Germline V gene data show CDR1 as SQVTM and CDR2 as ANQGSEA. V gave up 4 bases and J gave up 4 bases, with 13 bases separating them. This sequence originates from a human donor in a cohort sampled during active or convalescent COVID-19. The donor label of this sample is uncertain. The chain has TRBV29-1 and TRBJ1-2, with a tentative D call TRBD1 (6 bases). Sequencing input: peripheral blood. CDR3 amino acids: CSVATGMSYGYTF. CDR3 bases: TGCAGCGTTGCTACAGGGATGAGCTATGGCTACACCTTC.